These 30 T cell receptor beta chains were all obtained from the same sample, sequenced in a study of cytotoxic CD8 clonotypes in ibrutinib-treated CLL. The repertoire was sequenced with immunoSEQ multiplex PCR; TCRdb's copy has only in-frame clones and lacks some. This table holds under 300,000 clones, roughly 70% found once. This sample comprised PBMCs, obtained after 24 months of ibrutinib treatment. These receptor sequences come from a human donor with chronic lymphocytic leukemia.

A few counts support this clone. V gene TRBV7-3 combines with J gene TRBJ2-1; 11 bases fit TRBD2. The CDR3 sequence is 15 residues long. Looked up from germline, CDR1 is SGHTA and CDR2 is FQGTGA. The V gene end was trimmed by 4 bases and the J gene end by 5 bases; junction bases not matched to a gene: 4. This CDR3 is CASSSASGRHNEQFF. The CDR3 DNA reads TGTGCCAGCAGCTCCGCTAGCGGGAGGCACAATGAGCAGTTCTTC.

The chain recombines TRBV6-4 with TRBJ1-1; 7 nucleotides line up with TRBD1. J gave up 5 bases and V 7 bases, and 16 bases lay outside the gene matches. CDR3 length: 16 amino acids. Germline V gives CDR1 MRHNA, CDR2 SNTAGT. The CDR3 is CASNRPNTGASTEAFF. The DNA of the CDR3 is TGTGCCAGCAATCGGCCCAACACAGGGGCATCGACTGAAGCTTTCTTT.

CDR3 sequence: CASTFHTSGVYEQYF. The CDR3, as DNA: TGTGCCAGCACCTTTCATACTAGCGGGGTCTACGAGCAGTACTTC. The chain uses TRBV28 and TRBJ2-7; 10 positions agree with TRBD2. The germline gives CDR1 MDHEN, CDR2 SYDVKM. This CDR3 contains 15 residues. The V and J ends lost 7 bases and 3 bases, in that order; junction bases with no gene match: 9. The whole variable domain, filled in from reference TRBV28 and TRBJ2-7, reads DVKVTQSSRYLVKRTGEKVFLECVQDMDHENMFWYRQDPGLGLRLIYFSYDVKMKEKGDIPEGYSVSREKKERFSLILESASTNQTSMYLCASTFHTSGVYEQYFGPGTRLTVT.

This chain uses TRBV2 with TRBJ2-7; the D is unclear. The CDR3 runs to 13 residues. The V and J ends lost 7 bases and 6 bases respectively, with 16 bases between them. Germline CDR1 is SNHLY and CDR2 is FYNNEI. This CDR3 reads CASIVGELGEQYF. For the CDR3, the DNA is TGTGCCAGCATTGTGGGTGAGCTGGGCGAGCAGTACTTC.

The CDR3: CASSIGFAPGGETQYF. For the CDR3, the DNA is TGTGCCAGTAGTATAGGATTCGCTCCGGGAGGAGAGACCCAGTACTTC. The rearrangement links TRBV19 to TRBJ2-5; the match to TRBD2 covers 7 bases. The CDR3 totals 16 residues. With V trimmed by 1 base and J by 4 bases, 9 bases remained unmatched. Germline loops: CDR1 LNHDA, CDR2 SQIVND (reference sequence).

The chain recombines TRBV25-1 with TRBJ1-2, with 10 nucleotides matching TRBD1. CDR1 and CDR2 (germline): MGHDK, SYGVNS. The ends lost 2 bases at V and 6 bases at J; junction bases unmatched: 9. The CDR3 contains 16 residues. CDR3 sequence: CASSEHQGQGFDGYTF. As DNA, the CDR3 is TGTGCCAGCAGTGAACATCAGGGACAGGGGTTCGATGGCTACACCTTC.

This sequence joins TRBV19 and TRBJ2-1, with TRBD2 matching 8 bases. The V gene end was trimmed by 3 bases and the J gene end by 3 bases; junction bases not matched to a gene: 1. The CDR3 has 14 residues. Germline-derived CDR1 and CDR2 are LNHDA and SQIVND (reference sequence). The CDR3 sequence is CASSIGRVYNEQFF. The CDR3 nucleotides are TGTGCCAGTAGTATCGGGAGGGTCTACAATGAGCAGTTCTTC. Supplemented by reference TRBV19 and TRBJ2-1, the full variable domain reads DGGITQSPKYLFRKEGQNVTLSCEQNLNHDAMYWYRQDPGQGLRLIYYSQIVNDFQKGDIAEGYSVSREKKESFPLTVTSAQKNPTAFYLCASSIGRVYNEQFFGPGTRLTVL.

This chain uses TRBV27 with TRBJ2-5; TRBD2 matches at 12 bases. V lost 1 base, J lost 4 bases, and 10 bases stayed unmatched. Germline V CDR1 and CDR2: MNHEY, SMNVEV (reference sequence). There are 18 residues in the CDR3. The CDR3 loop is CASSLYLAGGSGRETQYF. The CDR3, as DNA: TGTGCCAGCAGTTTATATCTAGCGGGAGGGAGTGGGAGAGAGACCCAGTACTTC.

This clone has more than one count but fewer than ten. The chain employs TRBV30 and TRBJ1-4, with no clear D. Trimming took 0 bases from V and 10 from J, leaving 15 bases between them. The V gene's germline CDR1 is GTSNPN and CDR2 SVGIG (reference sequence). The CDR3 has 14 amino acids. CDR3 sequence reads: CAWSVGVGEGKLFF. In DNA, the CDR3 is TGTGCCTGGAGTGTTGGGGTCGGGGAAGGAAAACTGTTTTTT.

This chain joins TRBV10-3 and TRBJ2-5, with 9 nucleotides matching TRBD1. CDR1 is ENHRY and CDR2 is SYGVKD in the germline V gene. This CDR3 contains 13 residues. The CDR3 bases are TGTGCGGCTCGGGACAGGGAATCAGAGACCCAGTACTTC. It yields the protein CAARDRESETQYF.

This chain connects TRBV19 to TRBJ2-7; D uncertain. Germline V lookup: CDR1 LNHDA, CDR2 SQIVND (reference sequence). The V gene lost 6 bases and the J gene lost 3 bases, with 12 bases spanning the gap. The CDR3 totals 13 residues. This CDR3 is CASSPGVIYEQYF. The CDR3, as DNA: TGTGCCAGTAGCCCCGGAGTTATCTACGAGCAGTACTTC.

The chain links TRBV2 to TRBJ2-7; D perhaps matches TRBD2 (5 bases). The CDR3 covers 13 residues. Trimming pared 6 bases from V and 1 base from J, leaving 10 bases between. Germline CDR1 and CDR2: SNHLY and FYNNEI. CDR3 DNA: TGTGCCAGCAGACCCGAGGGATCCTACGAGCAGTACTTC. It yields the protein CASRPEGSYEQYF.

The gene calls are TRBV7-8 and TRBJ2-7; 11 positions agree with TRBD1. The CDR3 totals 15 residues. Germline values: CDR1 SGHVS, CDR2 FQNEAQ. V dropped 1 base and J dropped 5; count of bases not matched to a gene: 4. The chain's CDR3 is CASSLGWTGGDEQYF. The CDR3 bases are TGTGCCAGCAGCTTAGGGTGGACAGGGGGCGACGAGCAGTACTTC.

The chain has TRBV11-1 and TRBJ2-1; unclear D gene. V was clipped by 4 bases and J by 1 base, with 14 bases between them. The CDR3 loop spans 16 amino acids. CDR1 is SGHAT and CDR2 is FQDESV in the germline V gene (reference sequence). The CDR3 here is CASSSRIDPSYNEQFF. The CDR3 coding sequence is TGTGCCAGCAGCTCCCGAATCGACCCTTCCTACAATGAGCAGTTCTTC.

The CDR3 region has the DNA TGTGCCAGCAGCGTAGGGGAGGCCGGGGCTTGGTTAGAGACCCAGTACTTC. It codes for CASSVGEAGAWLETQYF. The chain uses TRBV7-2 and TRBJ2-5; D perhaps matches TRBD2 (6 bases). Trimming removed 5 bases from V and 4 bases from J, with 23 bases in between. From germline, CDR1 is SGHTA and CDR2 FQGNSA. The CDR3 extends over 17 amino acids. Complete variable domain (other parts from reference TRBV7-2 and TRBJ2-5): GAGVSQSPSNKVTEKGKDVELRCDPISGHTALYWYRQSLGQGLEFLIYFQGNSAPDKSGLPSDRFSAERTGGSVSTLTIQRTQQEDSAVYLCASSVGEAGAWLETQYFGPGTRLLVL.

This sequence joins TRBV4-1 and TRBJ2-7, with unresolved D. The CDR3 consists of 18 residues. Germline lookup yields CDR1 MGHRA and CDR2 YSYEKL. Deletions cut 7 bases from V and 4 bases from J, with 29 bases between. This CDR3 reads CASIPTPYLRRILYEQYF. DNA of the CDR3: TGCGCCAGCATCCCAACCCCCTATCTTAGGCGCATTTTGTACGAGCAGTACTTC.

CDR3 in amino acids: CAWSWLAGGELFF. DNA of the CDR3: TGTGCCTGGAGTTGGTTAGCGGGCGGGGAGCTGTTTTTT. This sequence joins TRBV30 and TRBJ2-2; 7 positions agree with TRBD2. The ends lost 2 bases at V and 7 bases at J; junction bases unmatched: 4. Germline CDR1 GTSNPN, CDR2 SVGIG (reference sequence). This CDR3 region has 13 residues.

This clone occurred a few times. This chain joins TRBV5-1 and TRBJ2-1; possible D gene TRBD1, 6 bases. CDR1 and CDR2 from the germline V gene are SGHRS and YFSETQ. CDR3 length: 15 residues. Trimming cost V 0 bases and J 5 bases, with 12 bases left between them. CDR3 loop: CASSLGQGTNNEQFF. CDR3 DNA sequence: TGCGCCAGCAGCTTGGGGCAGGGGACCAACAATGAGCAGTTCTTC. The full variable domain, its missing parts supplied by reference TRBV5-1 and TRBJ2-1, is KAGVTQTPRYLIKTRGQQVTLSCSPISGHRSVSWYQQTPGQGLQFLFEYFSETQRNKGNFPGRFSGRQFSNSRSEMNVSTLELGDSALYLCASSLGQGTNNEQFFGPGTRLTVL.

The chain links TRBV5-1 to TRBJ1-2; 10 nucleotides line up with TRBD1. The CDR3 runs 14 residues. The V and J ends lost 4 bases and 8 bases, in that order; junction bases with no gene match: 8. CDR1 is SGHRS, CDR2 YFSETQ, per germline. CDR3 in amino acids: CASSPPGQGIGYTF. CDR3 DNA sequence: TGCGCCAGCAGCCCGCCGGGACAGGGGATCGGCTACACCTTC.

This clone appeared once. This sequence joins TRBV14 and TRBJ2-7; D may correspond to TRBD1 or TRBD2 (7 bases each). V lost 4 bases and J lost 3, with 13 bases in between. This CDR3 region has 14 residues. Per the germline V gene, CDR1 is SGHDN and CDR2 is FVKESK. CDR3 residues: CASSRSRGGYEQYF. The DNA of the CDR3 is TGTGCCAGCAGCCGCAGCAGGGGGGGCTACGAGCAGTACTTC.

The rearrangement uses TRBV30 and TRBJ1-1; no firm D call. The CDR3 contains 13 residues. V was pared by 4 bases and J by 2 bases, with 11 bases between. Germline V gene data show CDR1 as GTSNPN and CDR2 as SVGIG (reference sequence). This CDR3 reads CAWNSGSNTEAFF. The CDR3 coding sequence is TGTGCCTGGAATTCTGGGAGCAACACTGAAGCTTTCTTT.

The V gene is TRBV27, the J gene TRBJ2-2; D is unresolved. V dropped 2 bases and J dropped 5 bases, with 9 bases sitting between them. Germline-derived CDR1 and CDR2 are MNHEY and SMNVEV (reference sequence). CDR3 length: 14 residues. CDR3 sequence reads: CASSLVSLTGELFF. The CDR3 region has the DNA TGTGCCAGCAGTTTAGTGAGTCTTACCGGGGAGCTGTTTTTT.

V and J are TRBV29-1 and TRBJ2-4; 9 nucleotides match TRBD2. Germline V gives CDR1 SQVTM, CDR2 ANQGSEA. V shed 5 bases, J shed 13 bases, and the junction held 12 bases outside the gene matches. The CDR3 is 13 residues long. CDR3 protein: CSVTTTSGPGQYF. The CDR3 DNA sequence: TGCAGCGTTACAACGACTAGCGGTCCTGGGCAGTACTTC.

The CDR3 loop reads CASSSRTGTDTQYF. In nucleotides, the CDR3 is TGTGCCAGCAGTTCTCGGACAGGCACAGATACGCAGTATTTT. The chain uses TRBV6-6 and TRBJ2-3; the D gene is possibly TRBD1 (6 bases). V gave up 4 bases and J gave up 1 base, with 9 bases separating them. CDR3 size: 14 residues. The germline V gene has CDR1 MNHNY and CDR2 SVGAGI (reference sequence).

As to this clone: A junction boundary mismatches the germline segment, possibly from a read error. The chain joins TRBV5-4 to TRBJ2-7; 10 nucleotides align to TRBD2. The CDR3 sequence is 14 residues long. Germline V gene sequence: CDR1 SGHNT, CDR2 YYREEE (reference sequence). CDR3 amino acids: CASSLGTSGYEQCF. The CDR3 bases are TGTGCCAGCAGCTTGGGGACTAGCGGCTACGAGCAGTGCTTC. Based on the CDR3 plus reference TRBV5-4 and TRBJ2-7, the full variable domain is ETGVTQSPTHLIKTRGQQVTLRCSSQSGHNTVSWYQQALGQGPQFIFQYYREEENGRGNFPPRFSGLQFPNYSSELNVNALELDDSALYLCASSLGTSGYEQCFGPGTRLTVT.

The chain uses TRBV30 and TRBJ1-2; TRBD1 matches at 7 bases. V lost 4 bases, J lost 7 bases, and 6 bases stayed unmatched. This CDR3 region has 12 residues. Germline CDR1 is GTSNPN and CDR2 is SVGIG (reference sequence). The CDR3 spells CAWTGGRTGYTF. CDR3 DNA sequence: TGTGCCTGGACAGGGGGACGTACTGGCTACACCTTC.

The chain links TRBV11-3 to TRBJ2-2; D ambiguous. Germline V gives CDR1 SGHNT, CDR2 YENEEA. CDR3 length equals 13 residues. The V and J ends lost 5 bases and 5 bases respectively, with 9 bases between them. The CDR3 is CASSPPGTGELFF. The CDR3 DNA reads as TGTGCCAGCAGCCCGCCTGGAACCGGGGAGCTGTTTTTT.

This chain's CDR3 is CASALSSYNEQFF. CDR3 DNA: TGTGCCAGCGCCCTTAGCTCCTACAATGAGCAGTTCTTC. The chain links TRBV6-6 to TRBJ2-1; D is ambiguous. The CDR3 runs 13 residues. Germline V gene data show CDR1 as MNHNY and CDR2 as SVGAGI (reference sequence). Between the trimmed V and J ends, which lost 8 bases and 0 bases, there was a span of 8 bases.

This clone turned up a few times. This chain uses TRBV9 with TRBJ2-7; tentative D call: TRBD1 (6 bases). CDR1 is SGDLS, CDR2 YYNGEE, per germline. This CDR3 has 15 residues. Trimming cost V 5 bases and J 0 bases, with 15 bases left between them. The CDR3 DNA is TGTGCCAGCAGTCGGACGGTGGACAGCTCCTACGAGCAGTACTTC. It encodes CASSRTVDSSYEQYF.

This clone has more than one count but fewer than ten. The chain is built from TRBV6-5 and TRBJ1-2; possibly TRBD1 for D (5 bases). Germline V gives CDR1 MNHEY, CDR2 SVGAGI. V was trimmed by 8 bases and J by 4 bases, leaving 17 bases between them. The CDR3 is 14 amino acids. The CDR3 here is CASWRGDPRYGYTF. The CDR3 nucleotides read TGTGCCAGCTGGAGGGGTGATCCACGCTATGGCTACACCTTC.